This paragraph covers one TCR beta chain sequence. At one boundary the junction diverges from the germline segment, which might be a read error. Axillary draining lymph nodes of breast cancer patients supplied the node samples. The V gene's germline CDR1 is SGHRS and CDR2 YFSETQ. This CDR3 has 14 amino acids. The entry originates in a study of breast tumors, draining lymph nodes, adjacent tissues. TCRdb itself ran the multiplex PCR reads through MiXCR, one entry per CDR3 protein. The data contain approximately 150,000 distinct CDR3 sequences, approximately 29% of them singletons. This rearrangement joins TRBV5-1 to TRBJ1-6; no clear D. The origin of this receptor is a female donor with breast cancer. Some clones in this sample may be carry-over from other donors' samples. Material: axillary lymph node tissue. CDR3 sequence (DNA): TGCACCAGCAGCTTCGGCCAGGTTTATTCACCCCTCCACTTT. Translated: CTSSFGQVYSPLHF.